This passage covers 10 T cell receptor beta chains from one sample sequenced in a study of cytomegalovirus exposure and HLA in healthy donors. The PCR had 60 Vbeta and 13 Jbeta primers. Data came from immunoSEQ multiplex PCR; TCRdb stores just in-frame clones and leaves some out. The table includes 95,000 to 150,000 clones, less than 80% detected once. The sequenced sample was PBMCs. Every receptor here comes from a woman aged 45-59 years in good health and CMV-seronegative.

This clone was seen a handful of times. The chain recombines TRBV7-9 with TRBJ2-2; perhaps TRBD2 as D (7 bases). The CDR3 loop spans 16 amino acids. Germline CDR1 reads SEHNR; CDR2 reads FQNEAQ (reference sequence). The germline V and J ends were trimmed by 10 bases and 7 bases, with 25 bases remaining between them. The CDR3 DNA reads TGTGCCACCAATGGGGAGGGGGAGCGTAACCACGGGGAGCTGTTTTTT. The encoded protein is CATNGEGERNHGELFF.

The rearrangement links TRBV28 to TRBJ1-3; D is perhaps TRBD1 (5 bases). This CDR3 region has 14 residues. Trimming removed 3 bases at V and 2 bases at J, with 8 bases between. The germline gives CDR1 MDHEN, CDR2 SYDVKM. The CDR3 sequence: CASSLSGTGNTIYF. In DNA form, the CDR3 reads TGTGCCAGCAGTTTGTCAGGGACTGGAAACACCATATATTTT.

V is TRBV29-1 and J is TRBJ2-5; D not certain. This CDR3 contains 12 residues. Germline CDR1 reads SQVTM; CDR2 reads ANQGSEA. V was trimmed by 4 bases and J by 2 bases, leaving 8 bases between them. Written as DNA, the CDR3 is TGCAGCGTTGTGGCGGATCAAGAGACCCAGTACTTC. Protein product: CSVVADQETQYF.

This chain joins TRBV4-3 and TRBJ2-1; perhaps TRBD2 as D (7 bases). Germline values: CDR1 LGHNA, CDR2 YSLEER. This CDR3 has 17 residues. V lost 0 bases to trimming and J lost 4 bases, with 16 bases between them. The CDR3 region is CASSQDRGGGGYNEQFF. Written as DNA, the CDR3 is TGCGCCAGCAGCCAAGATAGAGGGGGGGGAGGGTACAATGAGCAGTTCTTC.

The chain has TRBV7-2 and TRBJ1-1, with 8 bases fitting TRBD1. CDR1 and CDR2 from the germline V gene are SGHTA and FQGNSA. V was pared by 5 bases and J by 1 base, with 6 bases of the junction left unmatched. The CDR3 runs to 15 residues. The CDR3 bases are TGTGCCAGCAGCAGGAACAGGGGGGGGAACACTGAAGCTTTCTTT. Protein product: CASSRNRGGNTEAFF.

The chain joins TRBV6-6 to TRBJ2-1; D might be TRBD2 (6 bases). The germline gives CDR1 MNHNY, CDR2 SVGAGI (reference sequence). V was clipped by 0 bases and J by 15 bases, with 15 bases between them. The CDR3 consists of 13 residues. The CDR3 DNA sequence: TGTGCCAGCAGTTACTCGTTGGTGGAGGGACGGTTCTTC. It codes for CASSYSLVEGRFF.

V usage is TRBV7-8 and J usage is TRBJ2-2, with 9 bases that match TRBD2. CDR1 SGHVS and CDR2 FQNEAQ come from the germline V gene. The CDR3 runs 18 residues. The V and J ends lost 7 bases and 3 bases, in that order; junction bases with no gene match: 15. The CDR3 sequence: CASTSMVAGVLDTGELFF. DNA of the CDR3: TGTGCCAGCACCTCGATGGTAGCGGGAGTTTTGGACACCGGGGAGCTGTTTTTT.

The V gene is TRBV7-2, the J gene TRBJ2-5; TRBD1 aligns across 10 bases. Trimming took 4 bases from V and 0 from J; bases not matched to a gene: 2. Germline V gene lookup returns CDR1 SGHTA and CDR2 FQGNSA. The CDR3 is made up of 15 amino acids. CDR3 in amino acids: CASSWTGGDQETQYF. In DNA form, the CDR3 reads TGTGCCAGCAGCTGGACAGGGGGGGACCAAGAGACCCAGTACTTC.

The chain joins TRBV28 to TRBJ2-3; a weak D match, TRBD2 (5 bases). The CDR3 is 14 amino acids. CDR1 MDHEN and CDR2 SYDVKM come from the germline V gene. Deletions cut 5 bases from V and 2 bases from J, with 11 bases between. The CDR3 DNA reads TGTGCCAGCAGTCCGGACTCCTCCACAGATACGCAGTATTTT. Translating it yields CASSPDSSTDTQYF.

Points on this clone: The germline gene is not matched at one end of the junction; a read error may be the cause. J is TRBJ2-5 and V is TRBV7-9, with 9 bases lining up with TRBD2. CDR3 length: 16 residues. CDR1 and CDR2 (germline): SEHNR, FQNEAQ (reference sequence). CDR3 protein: CSSSLGVAGVGETQYF. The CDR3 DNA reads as TGTTCCAGCAGCTTAGGGGTAGCGGGAGTGGGTGAGACCCAGTACTTC.